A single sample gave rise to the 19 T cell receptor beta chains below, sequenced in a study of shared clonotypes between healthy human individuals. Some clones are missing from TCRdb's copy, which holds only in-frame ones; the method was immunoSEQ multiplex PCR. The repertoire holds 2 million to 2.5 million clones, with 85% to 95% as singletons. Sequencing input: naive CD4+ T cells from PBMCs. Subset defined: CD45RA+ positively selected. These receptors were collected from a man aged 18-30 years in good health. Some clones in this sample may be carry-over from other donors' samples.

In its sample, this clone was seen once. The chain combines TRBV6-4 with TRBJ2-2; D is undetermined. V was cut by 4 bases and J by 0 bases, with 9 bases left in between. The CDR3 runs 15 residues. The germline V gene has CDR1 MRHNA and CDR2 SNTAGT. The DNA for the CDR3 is TGTGCCAGCAGTGGGCTGGGGACGAACACCGGGGAGCTGTTTTTT. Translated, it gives CASSGLGTNTGELFF.

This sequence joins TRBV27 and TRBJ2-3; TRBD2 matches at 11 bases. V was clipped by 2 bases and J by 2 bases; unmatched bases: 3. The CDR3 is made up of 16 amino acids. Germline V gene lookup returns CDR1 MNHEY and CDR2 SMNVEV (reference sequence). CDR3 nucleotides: TGTGCCAGCAGTTTAGAACTAGCGGGAGTCACAGATACGCAGTATTTT. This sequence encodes CASSLELAGVTDTQYF.

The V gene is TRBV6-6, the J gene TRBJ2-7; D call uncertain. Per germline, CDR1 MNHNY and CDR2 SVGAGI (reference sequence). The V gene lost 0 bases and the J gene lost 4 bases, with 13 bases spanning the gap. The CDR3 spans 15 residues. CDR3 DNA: TGTGCCAGCAGTTACTCAGGTAGCAGTGTTTACGAGCAGTACTTC. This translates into CASSYSGSSVYEQYF.

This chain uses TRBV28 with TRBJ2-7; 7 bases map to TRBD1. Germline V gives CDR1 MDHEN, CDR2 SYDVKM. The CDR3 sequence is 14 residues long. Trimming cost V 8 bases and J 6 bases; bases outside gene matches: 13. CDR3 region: CASEGARFRFEQYF. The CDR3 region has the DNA TGTGCCAGCGAGGGGGCAAGGTTTCGGTTCGAGCAGTACTTC.

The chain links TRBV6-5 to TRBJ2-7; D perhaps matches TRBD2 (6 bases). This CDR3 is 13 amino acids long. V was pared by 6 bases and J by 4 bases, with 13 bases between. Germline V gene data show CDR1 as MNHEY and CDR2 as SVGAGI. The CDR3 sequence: CASRTGGRYEQYF. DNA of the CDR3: TGTGCCAGCAGAACCGGGGGACGATACGAGCAGTACTTC.

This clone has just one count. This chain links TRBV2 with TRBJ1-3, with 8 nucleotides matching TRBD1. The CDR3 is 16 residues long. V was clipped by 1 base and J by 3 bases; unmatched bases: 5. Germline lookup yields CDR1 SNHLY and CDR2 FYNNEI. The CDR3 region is CASSEVLTGGGNTIYF. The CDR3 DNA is TGTGCCAGCAGTGAAGTACTCACAGGGGGTGGAAACACCATATATTTT.

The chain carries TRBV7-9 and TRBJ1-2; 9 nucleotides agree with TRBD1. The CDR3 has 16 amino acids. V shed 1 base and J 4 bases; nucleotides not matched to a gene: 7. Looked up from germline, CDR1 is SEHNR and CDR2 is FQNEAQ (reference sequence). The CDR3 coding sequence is TGTGCCAGCAGCTTAGGGGGGACAGGGAGTGCCTATGGCTACACCTTC. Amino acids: CASSLGGTGSAYGYTF. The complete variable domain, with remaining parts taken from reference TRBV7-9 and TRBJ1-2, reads DTGVSQNPRHKITKRGQNVTFRCDPISEHNRLYWYRQTLGQGPEFLTYFQNEAQLEKSRLLSDRFSAERPKGSFSTLEIQRTEQGDSAMYLCASSLGGTGSAYGYTFGSGTRLTVV.

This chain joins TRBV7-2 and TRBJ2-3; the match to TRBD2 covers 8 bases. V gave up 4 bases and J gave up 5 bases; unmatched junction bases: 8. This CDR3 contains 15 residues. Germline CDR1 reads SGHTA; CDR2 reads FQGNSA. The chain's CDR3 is CASSWTAGARDTQYF. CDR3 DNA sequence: TGTGCCAGCAGCTGGACAGCGGGAGCGAGAGATACGCAGTATTTT.

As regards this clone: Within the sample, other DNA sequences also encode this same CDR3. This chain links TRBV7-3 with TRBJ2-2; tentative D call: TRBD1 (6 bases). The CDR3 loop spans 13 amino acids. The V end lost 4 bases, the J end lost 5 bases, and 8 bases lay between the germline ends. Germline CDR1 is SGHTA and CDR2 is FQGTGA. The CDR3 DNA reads TGTGCCAGCAGCTCCACAGGGACCGGGGAGCTGTTTTTT. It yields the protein CASSSTGTGELFF.

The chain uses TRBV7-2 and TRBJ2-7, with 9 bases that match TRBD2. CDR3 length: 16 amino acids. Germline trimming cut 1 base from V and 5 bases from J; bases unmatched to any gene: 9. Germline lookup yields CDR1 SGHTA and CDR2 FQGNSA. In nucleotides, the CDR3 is TGTGCCAGCAGCTTAGTATCGGTAGCGGGAGTTAACGAGCAGTACTTC. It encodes CASSLVSVAGVNEQYF.

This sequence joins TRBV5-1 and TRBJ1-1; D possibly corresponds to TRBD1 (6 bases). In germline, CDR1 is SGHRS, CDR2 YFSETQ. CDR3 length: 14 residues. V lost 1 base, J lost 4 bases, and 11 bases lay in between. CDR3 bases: TGCGCCAGCAGCTTGCCTGGACAGTTCACTGAAGCTTTCTTT. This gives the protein CASSLPGQFTEAFF.

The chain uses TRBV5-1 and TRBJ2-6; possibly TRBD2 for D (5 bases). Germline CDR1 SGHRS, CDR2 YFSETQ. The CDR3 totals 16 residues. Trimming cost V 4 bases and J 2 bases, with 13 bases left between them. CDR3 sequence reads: CASSLAGHTGANVLTF. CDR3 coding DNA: TGCGCCAGCAGCCTGGCGGGCCACACTGGGGCCAACGTCCTGACTTTC.

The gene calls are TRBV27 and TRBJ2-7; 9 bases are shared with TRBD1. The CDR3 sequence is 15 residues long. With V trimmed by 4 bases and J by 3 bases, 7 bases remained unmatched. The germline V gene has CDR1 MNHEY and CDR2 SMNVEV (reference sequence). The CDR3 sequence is CASSSQGAGYYEQYF. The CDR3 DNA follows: TGTGCCAGCAGTTCACAGGGGGCAGGGTACTACGAGCAGTACTTC.

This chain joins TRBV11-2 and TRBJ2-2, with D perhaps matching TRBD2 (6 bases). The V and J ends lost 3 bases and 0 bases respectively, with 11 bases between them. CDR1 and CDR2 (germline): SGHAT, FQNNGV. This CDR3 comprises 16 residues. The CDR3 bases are TGTGCCAGCAGCTTGATGGGGGGAACGAACACCGGGGAGCTGTTTTTT. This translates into CASSLMGGTNTGELFF.

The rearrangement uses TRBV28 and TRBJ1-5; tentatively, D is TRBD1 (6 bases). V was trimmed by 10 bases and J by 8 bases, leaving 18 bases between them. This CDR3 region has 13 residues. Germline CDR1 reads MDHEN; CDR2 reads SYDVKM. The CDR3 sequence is CATYLQGGKPQHF. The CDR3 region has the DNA TGTGCCACCTACTTACAGGGAGGCAAGCCCCAGCATTTT.

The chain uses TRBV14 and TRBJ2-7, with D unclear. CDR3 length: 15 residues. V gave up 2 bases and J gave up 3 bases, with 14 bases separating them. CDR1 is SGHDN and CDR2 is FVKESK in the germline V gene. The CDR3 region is CASSQTPAGDYEQYF. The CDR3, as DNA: TGTGCCAGCAGCCAAACCCCTGCTGGGGACTACGAGCAGTACTTC.

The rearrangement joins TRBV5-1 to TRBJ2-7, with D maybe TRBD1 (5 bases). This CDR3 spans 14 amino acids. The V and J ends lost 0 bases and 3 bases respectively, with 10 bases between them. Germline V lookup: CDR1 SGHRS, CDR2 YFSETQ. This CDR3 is CASSLVGTGYEQYF. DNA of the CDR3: TGCGCCAGCAGCTTGGTTGGCACAGGCTACGAGCAGTACTTC.

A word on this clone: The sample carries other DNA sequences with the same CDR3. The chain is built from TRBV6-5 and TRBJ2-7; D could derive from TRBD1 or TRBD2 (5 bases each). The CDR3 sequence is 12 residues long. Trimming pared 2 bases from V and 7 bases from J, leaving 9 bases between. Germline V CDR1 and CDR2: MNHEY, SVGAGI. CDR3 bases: TGTGCCAGCAGTTACGGGGGTGGGGAGCAGTACTTC. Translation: CASSYGGGEQYF.

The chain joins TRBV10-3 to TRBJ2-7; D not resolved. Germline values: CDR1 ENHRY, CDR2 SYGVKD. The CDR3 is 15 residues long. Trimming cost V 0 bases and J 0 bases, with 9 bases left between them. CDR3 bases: TGTGCCATCAGTGAGTCTGGGTCCTCCTCCTACGAGCAGTACTTC. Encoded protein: CAISESGSSSYEQYF.